The sequence of this TCR beta chain was determined in a study of T cells in Graves' hyperthyroidism and ophthalmopathy. Germline V lookup: CDR1 MNHNS, CDR2 SASEGT. V was cut by 3 bases and J by 4 bases, with 15 bases left in between. This CDR3 comprises 15 residues. The sample holds many counts of this clonotype. Amplified regions were TCR beta CDR3 sequences from RNA transcripts. HTBI primers were the set used in a first-round RT-PCR of the TCR CDR3. TCRdb reanalysed the multiplex PCR reads using MiXCR and keeps one entry per CDR3 protein. The profile shows hundreds of thousands of distinct CDR3 sequences, 20% of them singletons.

The clonotype was recovered from a man between 35 and 55 years old with Graves' ophthalmopathy. V gene TRBV6-1 combines with J gene TRBJ1-2; the D is unclear. The sample taken for sequencing was blood. The chain's CDR3 is CASSDLPPVGYGYTF. CDR3 coding DNA: TGTGCCAGCAGTGACTTACCCCCGGTCGGCTATGGCTACACCTTC.